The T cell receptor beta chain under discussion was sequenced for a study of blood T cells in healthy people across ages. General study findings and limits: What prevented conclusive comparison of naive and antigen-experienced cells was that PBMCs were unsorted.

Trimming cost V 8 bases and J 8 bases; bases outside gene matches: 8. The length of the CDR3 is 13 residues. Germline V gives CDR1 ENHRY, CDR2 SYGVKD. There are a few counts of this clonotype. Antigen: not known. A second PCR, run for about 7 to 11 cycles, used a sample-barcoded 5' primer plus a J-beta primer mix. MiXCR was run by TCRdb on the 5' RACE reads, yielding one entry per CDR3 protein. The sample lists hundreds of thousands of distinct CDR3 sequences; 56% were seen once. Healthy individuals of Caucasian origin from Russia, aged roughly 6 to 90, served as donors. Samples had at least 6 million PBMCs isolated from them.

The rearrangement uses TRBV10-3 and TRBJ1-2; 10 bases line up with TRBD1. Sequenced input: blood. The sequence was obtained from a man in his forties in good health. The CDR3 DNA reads TGTGCCATCGGCCCGGGACAGGGGTACGGCTACACCTTC. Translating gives CAIGPGQGYGYTF.